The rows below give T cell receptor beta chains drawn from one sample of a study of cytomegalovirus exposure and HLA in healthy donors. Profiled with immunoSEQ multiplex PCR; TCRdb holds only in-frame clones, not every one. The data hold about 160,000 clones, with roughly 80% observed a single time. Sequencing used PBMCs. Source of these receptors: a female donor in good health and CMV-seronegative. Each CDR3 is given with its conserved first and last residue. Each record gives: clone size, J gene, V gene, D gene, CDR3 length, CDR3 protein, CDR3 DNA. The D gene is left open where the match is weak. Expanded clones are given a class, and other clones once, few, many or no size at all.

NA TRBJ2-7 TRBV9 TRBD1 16 CASSAVSGGRIYEQYF TGTGCCAGCAGCGCAGTCTCAGGGGGTAGAATCTACGAGCAGTACTTC
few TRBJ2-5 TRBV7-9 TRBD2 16 CASTEGVTSGRKTQYF TGTGCCAGCACCGAGGGCGTAACTAGCGGGAGAAAGACCCAGTACTTC
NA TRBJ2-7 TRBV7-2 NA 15 CASSLGGAQHYEQYF TGTGCCAGCAGCTTAGGGGGAGCCCAACATTACGAGCAGTACTTC
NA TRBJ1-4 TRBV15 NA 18 CATSRDLGAGGANEKLFF TGTGCCACCAGCAGAGATCTCGGGGCGGGGGGAGCTAATGAAAAACTGTTTTTT
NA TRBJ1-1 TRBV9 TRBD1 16 CASSTYPGTGNTEAFF TGTGCCAGCAGCACCTACCCCGGGACAGGGAACACTGAAGCTTTCTTT
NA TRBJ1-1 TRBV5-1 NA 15 CASSLEGGLSTEAFF TGCGCCAGCAGCTTGGAGGGGGGGTTGAGCACTGAAGCTTTCTTT
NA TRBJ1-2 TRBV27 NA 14 CASSFRPGVYGYTF TGTGCCAGCAGTTTCCGTCCAGGCGTATATGGCTACACCTTC
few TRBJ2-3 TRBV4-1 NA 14 CASSQDRVPSTQYF TGCGCCAGCAGCCAAGATCGTGTCCCTAGCACGCAGTATTTT
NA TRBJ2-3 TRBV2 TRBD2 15 CASSAWGGGTDTQYF TGTGCCAGCAGTGCATGGGGGGGAGGCACAGATACGCAGTATTTT
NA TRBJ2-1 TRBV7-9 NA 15 CASSLRGSTYNEQFF TGTGCCAGCAGCTTACGAGGGAGCACCTACAATGAGCAGTTCTTC
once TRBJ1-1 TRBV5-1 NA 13 CASSFAKNTEAFF TGCGCCAGCAGCTTCGCTAAGAACACTGAAGCTTTCTTT
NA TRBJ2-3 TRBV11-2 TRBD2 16 CASSSFTSGSTDTQYF TGTGCCAGCAGCTCCTTCACTAGCGGGAGCACAGATACGCAGTATTTT
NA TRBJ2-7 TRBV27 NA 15 CASSWSSGSSYEQYF TGTGCCAGCAGTTGGTCCAGCGGGTCATCCTACGAGCAGTACTTC
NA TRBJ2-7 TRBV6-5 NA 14 CASSYEAGSYEQYF TGTGCCAGCAGTTACGAGGCGGGTTCTTACGAGCAGTACTTC
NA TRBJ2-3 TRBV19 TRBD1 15 CASSILGQVKDTQYF TGTGCCAGTAGTATATTGGGACAGGTTAAAGATACGCAGTATTTT
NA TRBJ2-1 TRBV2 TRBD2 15 CASSEVGRAYNEQFF TGTGCCAGCAGTGAAGTTGGGAGGGCCTACAATGAGCAGTTCTTC
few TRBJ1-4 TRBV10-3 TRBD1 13 CATGGQSNEKLFF TGTGCCACCGGGGGACAGAGTAATGAAAAACTGTTTTTT
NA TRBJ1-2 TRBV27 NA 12 CASKTGGLGYTF TGTGCCAGCAAGACGGGGGGCCTTGGCTACACCTTC
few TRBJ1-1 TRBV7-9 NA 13 CASSSPAVTEAFF TGTGCCAGCAGCTCCCCCGCGGTGACTGAAGCTTTCTTT
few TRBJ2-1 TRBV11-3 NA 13 CASSLEGGHEQFF TGTGCCAGCAGCTTAGAGGGGGGACATGAGCAGTTCTTC
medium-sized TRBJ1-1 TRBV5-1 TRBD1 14 CASSSGQPNTEAFF TGCGCCAGCAGCTCGGGACAGCCTAACACTGAAGCTTTCTTT
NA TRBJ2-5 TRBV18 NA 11 CASSGPETQYF TGTGCCAGCTCAGGGCCGGAGACCCAGTACTTC
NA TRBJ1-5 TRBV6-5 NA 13 CASSYNRDQPQHF TGTGCCAGCAGTTATAACAGGGATCAGCCCCAGCATTTT
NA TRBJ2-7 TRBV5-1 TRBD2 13 CASGRGGEDEQYF TGCGCCAGCGGGCGGGGGGGCGAAGACGAGCAGTACTTC
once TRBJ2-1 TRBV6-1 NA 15 CASSEGRGTYNEQFF TGTGCCAGCAGTGAGGGACGGGGGACCTACAATGAGCAGTTCTTC
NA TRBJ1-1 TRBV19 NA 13 CASSQRMNTEAFF TGTGCCAGTAGCCAGCGTATGAACACTGAAGCTTTCTTT
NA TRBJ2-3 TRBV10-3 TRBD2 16 CAISELGRGVADTQYF TGTGCCATCAGTGAGCTCGGGCGGGGGGTAGCAGATACGCAGTATTTT
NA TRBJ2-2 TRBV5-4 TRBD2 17 CASSHAGAGGNTGELFF TGTGCCAGCAGCCATGCCGGAGCGGGAGGGAACACCGGGGAGCTGTTTTTT
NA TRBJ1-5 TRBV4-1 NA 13 CASSPPGEQPQHF TGCGCCAGCAGCCCCCCGGGGGAGCAGCCCCAGCATTTT
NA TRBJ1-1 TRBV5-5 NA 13 CASSLVGGVRAFF TGTGCCAGCAGCTTGGTTGGAGGGGTTCGAGCTTTCTTT
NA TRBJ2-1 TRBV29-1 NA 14 CSVDLTTGNYEQFF TGCAGCGTAGACTTGACCACAGGGAACTATGAGCAGTTCTTC
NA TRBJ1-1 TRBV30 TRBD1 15 CASSIRDRGGTEAFF TGTGCCTCCTCCATCCGGGACAGGGGAGGCACTGAAGCTTTCTTT
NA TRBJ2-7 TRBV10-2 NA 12 CASSERLVEQYF TGCGCCAGCAGTGAGCGACTAGTCGAGCAGTACTTC
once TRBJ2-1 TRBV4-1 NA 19 CASSQRSGVGIPIYNEQFF TGCGCCAGCAGCCAGAGGAGCGGAGTCGGGATTCCGATTTACAATGAGCAGTTCTTC
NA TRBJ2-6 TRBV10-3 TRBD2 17 CAISDPTSGPRANVLTF TGTGCCATCAGTGACCCGACTAGCGGGCCTAGGGCCAACGTCCTGACTTTC
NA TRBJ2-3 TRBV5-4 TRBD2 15 CASSLTSGRSDTQYF TGTGCCAGCAGCTTGACTAGCGGGAGATCGGATACGCAGTATTTT